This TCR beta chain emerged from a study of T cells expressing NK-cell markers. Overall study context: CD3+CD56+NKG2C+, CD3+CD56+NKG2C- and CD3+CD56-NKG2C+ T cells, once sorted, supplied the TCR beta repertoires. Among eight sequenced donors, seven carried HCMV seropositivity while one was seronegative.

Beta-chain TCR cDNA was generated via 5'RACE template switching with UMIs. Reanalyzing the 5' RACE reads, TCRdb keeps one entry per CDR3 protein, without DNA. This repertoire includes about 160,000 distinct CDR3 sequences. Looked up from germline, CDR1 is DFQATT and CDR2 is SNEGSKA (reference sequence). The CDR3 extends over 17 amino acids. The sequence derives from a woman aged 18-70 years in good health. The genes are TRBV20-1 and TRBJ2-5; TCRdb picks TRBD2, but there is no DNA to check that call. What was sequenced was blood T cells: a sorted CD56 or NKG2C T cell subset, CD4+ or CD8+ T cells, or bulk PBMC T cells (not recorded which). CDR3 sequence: CSARVRTSGGTQETQYF.